These 17 T cell receptor beta chains share one sample of origin, sequenced in a study of circulating CD8 cells and anti-PD-1 response in melanoma. Four subsets defined by PD-1 and/or TIGIT were sorted from live CD3+CD8+TCRalphabeta+ cells. Using around 14 ng of total RNA, TCR libraries were made with the QIAseq Immune Repertoire TCR panel. In TCRdb, the reads were re-called with MiXCR into one record per CDR3 protein. The sample has several hundred distinct CDR3 sequences; more than 7% are singletons. The specimen was CD8+ T cells from PBMCs, collected at baseline or after one month of anti-PD-1 therapy (not recorded which). The receptors here all came from a human donor with melanoma.

By proportion, this clonotype is large. The V and J genes are TRBV7-3 and TRBJ1-2; 8 nucleotides agree with TRBD1. The germline V gene encodes CDR1 SGHTA and CDR2 FQGTGA. J lost 6 bases, V lost 5 bases, and 17 bases had no gene match. The CDR3 is 17 residues long. The CDR3 spells CASSDGQGGGARDGYTF. CDR3 in DNA: TGTGCCAGCAGCGATGGACAGGGAGGAGGGGCGAGGGATGGCTACACCTTC.

By share, this clonotype counts as medium-sized (0.01 to 0.1%). The chain employs TRBV12-3 or TRBV12-4 and TRBJ2-1; weak D call: TRBD2 (6 bases). The CDR3 contains 12 residues. V was shortened by 1 base and J by 10 bases, with 8 bases between the two germline ends. The CDR3 loop reads CASSLGTNEQFF. The CDR3, as DNA: TGTGCCAGCAGTTTAGGGACTAACGAGCAGTTCTTC.

With regard to this clonotype: One junction end does not reproduce the germline sequence, and a read error may be involved. As DNA, the CDR3 is TGTGCCAGTAGGGGTACAGGGCACAGCTCCTACAGTGAGCAGTTGTTC. As protein: CASRGTGHSSYSEQLF. V is TRBV19 and J is TRBJ2-1; TRBD1 is a possible D gene (6 bases). The CDR3 runs 16 residues. Germline loops: CDR1 LNHDA, CDR2 SQIVND (reference sequence).

In this sample, this clonotype is large. This rearrangement joins TRBV28 to TRBJ1-5, with D possibly matching TRBD1 (6 bases). The V end lost 4 bases, the J end lost 3 bases, and 16 bases lay between the germline ends. The CDR3 covers 16 residues. CDR1 and CDR2 (germline): MDHEN, SYDVKM. As DNA, the CDR3 is TGTGCCAGCAGTTATCGGGGGGCTAATAACAATCAGCCCCAGCATTTT. Translating gives CASSYRGANNNQPQHF.

By its share, this clonotype is large. J is TRBJ2-7 and V is TRBV14; 7 nucleotides align to TRBD1. Trimming removed 0 bases from V and 2 bases from J; junction bases left unmatched: 4. Germline V gene sequence: CDR1 SGHDN, CDR2 FVKESK. The CDR3 covers 15 residues. CDR3 coding DNA: TGTGCCAGCAGCCAAGACCAGGGGGTCACCTACGAGCAGTACTTC. Its protein is CASSQDQGVTYEQYF.

This clonotype ranks as large. The CDR3 region has the DNA TGCAGTGCGCGAGGGGACGGGGAGCTGTTTTTT. This gives the protein CSARGDGELFF. The V call is TRBV20-1, the J call TRBJ2-2; either TRBD1 or TRBD2 may supply D (5 bases each). This CDR3 is built from 11 residues. Trimming took off 6 bases at V and 7 bases at J, with 9 bases between the two ends. In germline, CDR1 is DFQATT, CDR2 SNEGSKA (reference sequence).

As concerns this clonotype: A far larger clone is one base from this, pointing to a likely read error. V usage is TRBV20-1 and J usage is TRBJ2-1; D may match TRBD1 or TRBD2 (5 bases each). The CDR3 loop spans 13 amino acids. CDR1 and CDR2 from the germline V gene are DFQATT and SNEGSKA (reference sequence). DNA of the CDR3: TGCAGCGTTTCCGGGACGTCGGGCAATGAGCAGTTCTTC. This codes for CSVSGTSGNEQFF.

This clonotype is large. The chain couples TRBV29-1 to TRBJ1-4; no firm D call. Germline lookup yields CDR1 SQVTM and CDR2 ANQGSEA. The CDR3 spans 11 residues. The V gene lost 4 bases and the J gene lost 3 bases, with 3 bases spanning the gap. The CDR3 loop reads CSVVANEKLFF. As DNA, the CDR3 is TGCAGCGTTGTCGCTAATGAAAAACTGTTTTTT.

A single count supports this clonotype. This likely reflects a read error, since a far larger clone is one base away. The chain combines TRBV28 with TRBJ2-5; 10 bases line up with TRBD1. Germline V lookup: CDR1 MDHEN, CDR2 SYDVKM. The CDR3 is 15 residues long. CDR3 loop: CATERTGGVSYEQCF. As DNA, the CDR3 is TGTGCCACCGAACGGACAGGGGGGGTCTCCTACGAGCAGTGCTTC.

By proportion, this clonotype is large. J is TRBJ2-6 and V is TRBV29-1; 10 bases map to TRBD2. V was clipped by 4 bases and J by 0 bases; unmatched bases: 3. Per germline, CDR1 SQVTM and CDR2 ANQGSEA. The CDR3 has 16 amino acids. CDR3: CSVVTSGSSGANVLTF. The CDR3 nucleotides are TGCAGCGTTGTGACTAGCGGGTCCTCTGGGGCCAACGTCCTGACTTTC.

Relative to its sample, this clonotype is large (0.1 to 1%). The V and J genes are TRBV9 and TRBJ1-3; D is uncertain. The CDR3 covers 14 residues. The V and J ends lost 1 base and 4 bases respectively, with 9 bases between them. The germline V gene has CDR1 SGDLS and CDR2 YYNGEE. CDR3 nucleotide sequence: TGTGCCAGCAGCGTATCCGGGGTCGGAAACACCATATATTTT. This codes for CASSVSGVGNTIYF.

By frequency in the sample, this clonotype is medium-sized (0.01 to 0.1%). CDR3 protein: CASGLPDWEAGDETQYF. CDR3 bases: TGTGCTAGTGGTTTGCCCGATTGGGAAGCGGGAGATGAGACCCAGTACTTC. The V gene is TRBV12-5, the J gene TRBJ2-5, with 8 bases fitting TRBD2. J gave up 5 bases and V 2 bases, and 13 bases lay outside the gene matches. The CDR3 covers 17 residues. The germline CDR1 and CDR2 sequences are LGHNT and FRNRAP.

This clonotype was seen a handful of times. V usage is TRBV19 and J usage is TRBJ2-7; 10 bases map to TRBD2. The germline V gene encodes CDR1 LNHDA and CDR2 SQIVND (reference sequence). With V trimmed by 5 bases and J by 3 bases, 4 bases remained unmatched. The CDR3 totals 14 residues. The CDR3 sequence: CASSLGTSVYEQYF. The CDR3 DNA sequence: TGTGCCAGTAGTCTCGGGACTAGCGTCTACGAGCAGTACTTC.

By sample fraction, this clonotype is medium-sized. The chain recombines TRBV19 with TRBJ1-1, with D maybe TRBD1 (5 bases). Germline assignment: CDR1 LNHDA and CDR2 SQIVND (reference sequence). The germline V and J ends were trimmed by 5 bases and 1 base, with 14 bases remaining between them. The CDR3 is 15 amino acids. The DNA for the CDR3 is TGTGCCAGTAGTTGGACTGGGACCTCGAACACTGAAGCTTTCTTT. This translates into CASSWTGTSNTEAFF.

In this sample, this clonotype is large. The genes are TRBV7-2 and TRBJ2-3; no clear D. With 1 base removed from V and 5 bases from J, the gap between germline ends came to 13 bases. Germline V gene lookup returns CDR1 SGHTA and CDR2 FQGNSA. The CDR3 is 15 amino acids. In nucleotides, the CDR3 is TGTGCCAGCAGCTTAGGAGGTATCGTGATAGATACGCAGTATTTT. Translating it yields CASSLGGIVIDTQYF.

This clonotype is large (0.1 to 1%) in the sample. The chain links TRBV29-1 to TRBJ2-7; 9 nucleotides line up with TRBD2. The CDR3 is 13 amino acids. V shed 4 bases and J 3 bases; nucleotides not matched to a gene: 4. Germline V gene data show CDR1 as SQVTM and CDR2 as ANQGSEA. CDR3 sequence: CSVAGTSFYEQYF. CDR3 in DNA: TGCAGCGTTGCCGGGACTAGCTTCTACGAGCAGTACTTC.

Judged by abundance, this clonotype is medium-sized. The CDR3 protein is CSARVGDTEAFF. As DNA, the CDR3 is TGCAGTGCTAGAGTTGGGGACACTGAAGCTTTCTTT. This sequence joins TRBV20-1 and TRBJ1-1, with D unclear. This CDR3 is built from 12 residues. The germline V gene has CDR1 DFQATT and CDR2 SNEGSKA (reference sequence). Trimming pared 1 base from V and 3 bases from J, leaving 6 bases between.